The 15 T cell receptor beta chains below come from one sample, sequenced in a study of cytomegalovirus exposure and HLA in healthy donors. The primer mix had 60 Vbeta and 13 Jbeta primers. Profiling relied on immunoSEQ multiplex PCR, and the TCRdb table lists in-frame clones only, not all of them. The sample comprises 100,000 to 150,000 clones, 75% of which are singletons, and over 2.5% rests with the top ten. Sequenced input: PBMCs. These receptors were taken from a woman in her forties or fifties in good health and CMV-seronegative.

This clone was counted a few times. This chain joins TRBV6-6 and TRBJ2-1; TRBD2 is a possible D gene (6 bases). CDR1 is MNHNY, CDR2 SVGAGI, per germline (reference sequence). The CDR3 consists of 14 residues. Trimming cost V 5 bases and J 7 bases, with 15 bases left between them. In DNA form, the CDR3 reads TGTGCCAGCAGTACGATCGGGGGTATAAATGAGCAGTTCTTC. Amino acid sequence: CASSTIGGINEQFF.

V gene TRBV6-5 combines with J gene TRBJ2-7; 13 bases line up with TRBD2. Germline CDR1 reads MNHEY; CDR2 reads SVGAGI. V was clipped by 11 bases and J by 2 bases; unmatched bases: 3. CDR3 length: 13 residues. This chain's CDR3 is CAVGLAGAYEQYF. The CDR3, as DNA: TGTGCCGTCGGACTAGCGGGAGCCTACGAGCAGTACTTC.

The chain combines TRBV7-3 with TRBJ2-7; D may be TRBD2 (6 bases). The CDR3 spans 15 residues. In germline, CDR1 is SGHTA, CDR2 FQGTGA. Trimming stripped 5 bases from V and 2 bases from J, with 16 bases between. In DNA, the CDR3 is TGTGCCAGCAGCCCCCAAGTGGGAGGACCCTACGAGCAGTACTTC. This sequence encodes CASSPQVGGPYEQYF.

The gene calls are TRBV28 and TRBJ1-3; D remains ambiguous. The CDR3 is 14 amino acids. From germline, CDR1 is MDHEN and CDR2 SYDVKM. V lost 1 base, J lost 4 bases, and 8 bases lay in between. The CDR3 sequence is CASSLSSYGNTIYF. The CDR3 region has the DNA TGTGCCAGCAGTTTATCCAGTTACGGAAACACCATATATTTT.

The chain has TRBV2 and TRBJ1-1; a weak D match, TRBD1 (5 bases). The CDR3 runs 15 residues. Germline assignment: CDR1 SNHLY and CDR2 FYNNEI. The V gene lost 5 bases and the J gene lost 0 bases, with 13 bases spanning the gap. CDR3 in amino acids: CASSTAGRMNTEAFF. The CDR3 DNA follows: TGTGCCAGCAGTACCGCGGGACGGATGAACACTGAAGCTTTCTTT.

The chain recombines TRBV28 with TRBJ2-7; 7 positions match TRBD1. The CDR3 has 14 residues. J lost 2 bases, V lost 5 bases, and 6 bases had no gene match. CDR1 and CDR2 (germline): MDHEN, SYDVKM. The CDR3 nucleotides read TGTGCCAGCAGTACCGGGACAGTGACCTACGAGCAGTACTTC. This codes for CASSTGTVTYEQYF.

This chain uses TRBV10-3 with TRBJ1-4, with a weak D call TRBD1 (6 bases). Trimming cost V 0 bases and J 5 bases, with 10 bases left between them. CDR3 length: 15 amino acids. CDR1 and CDR2 (germline): ENHRY, SYGVKD. The CDR3 DNA reads as TGTGCCATCAGTGAGTCGGGGGCCGGAAATGAAAAACTGTTTTTT. As protein: CAISESGAGNEKLFF.

This clone was counted a single time. The chain combines TRBV29-1 with TRBJ1-4; 9 bases align to TRBD1. CDR1 is SQVTM and CDR2 is ANQGSEA in the germline V gene. Trimming cost V 4 bases and J 10 bases; bases outside gene matches: 7. The CDR3 is 13 residues long. The CDR3 is CSVGGTGSGKLFF. The DNA of the CDR3 is TGCAGCGTTGGGGGGACAGGGAGTGGAAAACTGTTTTTT. The whole variable domain, remainder taken from reference TRBV29-1 and TRBJ1-4, is SAVISQKPSRDICQRGTSLTIQCQVDSQVTMMFWYRQQPGQSLTLIATANQGSEATYESGFVIDKFPISRPNLTFSTLTVSNMSPEDSSIYLCSVGGTGSGKLFFGSGTQLSVL.

This clone was detected only a few times. This sequence joins TRBV11-2 and TRBJ2-6; 7 bases align to TRBD1. V trimming: 4 bases; J trimming: 2 bases; junction bases outside the gene matches: 2. The V gene's germline CDR1 is SGHAT and CDR2 FQNNGV. The CDR3 is made up of 15 amino acids. CDR3 in DNA: TGTGCCAGCAGCTCTGGACAGGCTGGGGCCAACGTCCTGACTTTC. It specifies CASSSGQAGANVLTF.

The V and J genes are TRBV18 and TRBJ1-5; a possible D gene is TRBD1 (5 bases). Germline assignment: CDR1 KGHSH and CDR2 LQKENI. V was pared by 2 bases and J by 2 bases, with 16 bases between. This CDR3 comprises 17 residues. The DNA of the CDR3 is TGTGCCAGCTCACCAGCTCTTGCGGGGGGGGGCAATCAGCCCCAGCATTTT. This gives the protein CASSPALAGGGNQPQHF.

The V call is TRBV6-1, the J call TRBJ2-7; 13 nucleotides agree with TRBD2. This CDR3 comprises 16 residues. The ends lost 1 base at V and 4 bases at J; junction bases unmatched: 4. Per the germline V gene, CDR1 is MNHNS and CDR2 is SASEGT. The CDR3, as DNA: TGTGCCAGCAGTGAAGTGGGACTAGCGGGATTTTACGAGCAGTACTTC. It codes for CASSEVGLAGFYEQYF.

J is TRBJ2-3 and V is TRBV7-3; possibly TRBD2 for D (5 bases). Germline CDR1 and CDR2: SGHTA and FQGTGA. V was clipped by 5 bases and J by 3 bases, with 24 bases between them. The CDR3 spans 18 residues. The CDR3 DNA follows: TGTGCCAGCAGCCCTATAGAGGGAACGGGAATCGGGACAGATACGCAGTATTTT. Translation gives CASSPIEGTGIGTDTQYF.

The gene calls are TRBV30 and TRBJ2-3; D may be TRBD1 (6 bases). The germline gives CDR1 GTSNPN, CDR2 SVGIG (reference sequence). V was trimmed by 3 bases and J by 6 bases, leaving 10 bases between them. This CDR3 has 12 amino acids. The CDR3 here is CAWSSGADTQYF. The CDR3 DNA sequence: TGTGCCTGGAGCTCAGGGGCCGATACGCAGTATTTT.

The chain employs TRBV18 and TRBJ2-7; D not certain. Germline V gives CDR1 KGHSH, CDR2 LQKENI. Trimming stripped 3 bases from V and 2 bases from J, with 11 bases between. CDR3 size: 14 residues. The CDR3 sequence is CASSPDFFTYEQYF. CDR3 sequence (DNA): TGTGCCAGCTCACCTGACTTCTTCACCTACGAGCAGTACTTC.

This clone showed up just a few times. The CDR3 loop reads CASSQLGGLVTEAFF. CDR3 bases: TGCGCCAGCAGCCAATTAGGGGGTCTGGTGACTGAAGCTTTCTTT. The gene calls are TRBV4-3 and TRBJ1-1; weak D call: TRBD1 (6 bases). This CDR3 region has 15 residues. Germline V gene lookup returns CDR1 LGHNA and CDR2 YSLEER. V shed 2 bases and J shed 5 bases, with 15 bases lying between them.